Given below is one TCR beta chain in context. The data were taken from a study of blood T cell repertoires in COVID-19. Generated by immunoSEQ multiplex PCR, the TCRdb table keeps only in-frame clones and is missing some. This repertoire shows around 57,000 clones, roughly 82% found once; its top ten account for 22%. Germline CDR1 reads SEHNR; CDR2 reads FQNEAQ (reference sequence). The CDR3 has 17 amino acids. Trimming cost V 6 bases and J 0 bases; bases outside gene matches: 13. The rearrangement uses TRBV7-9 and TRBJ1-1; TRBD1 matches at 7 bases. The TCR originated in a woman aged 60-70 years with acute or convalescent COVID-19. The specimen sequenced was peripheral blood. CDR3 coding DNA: TGTGCCAGCAGTCAGGGGGTGCACAGGAAGGTGAACACTGAAGCTTTCTTT. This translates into CASSQGVHRKVNTEAFF.